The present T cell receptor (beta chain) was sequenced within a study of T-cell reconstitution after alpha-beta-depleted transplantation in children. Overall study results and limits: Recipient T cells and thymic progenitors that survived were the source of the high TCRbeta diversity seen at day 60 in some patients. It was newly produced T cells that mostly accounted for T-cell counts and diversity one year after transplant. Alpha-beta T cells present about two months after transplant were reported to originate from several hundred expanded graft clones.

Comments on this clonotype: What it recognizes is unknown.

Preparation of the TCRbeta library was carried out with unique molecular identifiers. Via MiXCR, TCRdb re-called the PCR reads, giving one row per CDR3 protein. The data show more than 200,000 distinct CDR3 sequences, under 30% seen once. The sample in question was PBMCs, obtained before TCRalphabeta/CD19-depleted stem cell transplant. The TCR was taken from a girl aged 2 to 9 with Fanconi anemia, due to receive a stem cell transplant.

In nucleotides, the CDR3 is TGTGCCAGCAGTTTATTCCTTCCCCGCACACGGCTCCGGACTAGCGGGACTAACACCGGGGAGCTGTTTTTT. It yields the protein CASSLFLPRTRLRTSGTNTGELFF. The chain couples TRBV6-9 to TRBJ2-2; 12 nucleotides line up with TRBD2. The V and J ends lost 4 bases and 2 bases, in that order; junction bases with no gene match: 26. The CDR3 extends over 24 amino acids. The germline V gene encodes CDR1 MNHGY and CDR2 SVAAGI.